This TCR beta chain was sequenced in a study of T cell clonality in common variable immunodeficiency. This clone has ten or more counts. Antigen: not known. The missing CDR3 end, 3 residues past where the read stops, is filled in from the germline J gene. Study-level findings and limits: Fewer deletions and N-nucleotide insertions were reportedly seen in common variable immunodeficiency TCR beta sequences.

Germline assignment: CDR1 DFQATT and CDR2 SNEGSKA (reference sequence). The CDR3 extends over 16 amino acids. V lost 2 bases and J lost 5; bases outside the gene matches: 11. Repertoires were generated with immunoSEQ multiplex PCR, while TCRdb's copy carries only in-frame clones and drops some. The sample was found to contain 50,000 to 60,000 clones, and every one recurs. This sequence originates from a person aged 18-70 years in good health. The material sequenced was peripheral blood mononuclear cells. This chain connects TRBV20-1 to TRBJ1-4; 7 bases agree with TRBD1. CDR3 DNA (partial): TGCAGTGCTAGATCGGCATGGGACAGTACCAATGAAAAA. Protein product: CSARSAWDSTNEK. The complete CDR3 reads CSARSAWDSTNEKLFF.